Shown below are 27 T cell receptor beta chains from a single sample sequenced in a study of T cell responses to AZD1222 COVID-19 vaccine. Using immunoSEQ multiplex PCR, the repertoire was profiled, and TCRdb retains in-frame clones only, with some absent. The sample holds 30,000 to 35,000 clones, about 80% seen once. The sequencing used peripheral blood, collected 28 days after the second AZD1222 dose. The receptor set was obtained from an adult who received the AZD1222 COVID-19 vaccine.

V gene TRBV7-9 combines with J gene TRBJ1-6; 9 bases are shared with TRBD1. The CDR3 contains 17 residues. V lost 4 bases and J lost 6; bases outside the gene matches: 10. Germline-derived CDR1 and CDR2 are SEHNR and FQNEAQ (reference sequence). The DNA of the CDR3 is TGTGCCAGCAGCTACTCGGGACAGGGTCTGGGTAATTCACCCCTCCACTTT. It translates to CASSYSGQGLGNSPLHF. The variable domain in full, with the rest retrieved from reference TRBV7-9 and TRBJ1-6, is DTGVSQNPRHKITKRGQNVTFRCDPISEHNRLYWYRQTLGQGPEFLTYFQNEAQLEKSRLLSDRFSAERPKGSFSTLEIQRTEQGDSAMYLCASSYSGQGLGNSPLHFGNGTRLTVT.

The chain is built from TRBV4-1 and TRBJ2-3, with 10 positions matching TRBD2. Looked up from germline, CDR1 is MGHRA and CDR2 is YSYEKL. V lost 3 bases to trimming and J lost 3 bases; unmatched junction nucleotides: 9. CDR3 size: 17 residues. The chain's CDR3 is CASSQSPAGGQTDTQYF. In DNA, the CDR3 is TGCGCCAGCAGCCAGTCCCCAGCGGGGGGGCAAACAGATACGCAGTATTTT.

The V gene is TRBV5-4, the J gene TRBJ1-1; TRBD1 aligns across 10 bases. The CDR3 totals 13 residues. V dropped 4 bases and J dropped 5; count of bases not matched to a gene: 2. Germline V gene data show CDR1 as SGHNT and CDR2 as YYREEE (reference sequence). The CDR3 here is CASSGTGVTEAFF. CDR3 nucleotides: TGTGCCAGCAGCGGGACAGGGGTTACTGAAGCTTTCTTT.

The chain is built from TRBV7-8 and TRBJ1-4; D not certain. The CDR3 has 15 amino acids. CDR1 SGHVS and CDR2 FQNEAQ come from the germline V gene. Trimming cost V 6 bases and J 6 bases, with 17 bases left between them. The CDR3 DNA sequence: TGTGCCAGCAGTCAGATAGGAGGGTTTGATGAAAAACTGTTTTTT. This encodes CASSQIGGFDEKLFF. Full variable domain (missing parts from reference TRBV7-8 and TRBJ1-4): GAGVSQSPRYKVAKRGQDVALRCDPISGHVSLFWYQQALGQGPEFLTYFQNEAQLDKSGLPSDRFFAERPEGSVSTLKIQRTQQEDSAVYLCASSQIGGFDEKLFFGSGTQLSVL.

This chain uses TRBV7-2 with TRBJ1-2, with D perhaps TRBD1 (5 bases). CDR1 and CDR2 from the germline V gene are SGHTA and FQGNSA. With 5 bases removed from V and 5 bases from J, the gap between germline ends came to 15 bases. The CDR3 is 14 amino acids. CDR3 loop: CASSRGGSPYGYTF. In DNA form, the CDR3 reads TGTGCCAGCAGCCGCGGGGGGTCTCCATATGGCTACACCTTC.

The chain combines TRBV6-5 with TRBJ1-5, with 7 bases aligning to TRBD1. This CDR3 has 15 residues. Per germline, CDR1 MNHEY and CDR2 SVGAGI. J lost 4 bases, V lost 5 bases, and 8 bases had no gene match. In DNA form, the CDR3 reads TGTGCCAGCAGTAACACCGGGACAGCTAATCAGCCCCAGCATTTT. Its protein is CASSNTGTANQPQHF.

The CDR3 is CASSFTGGSANEKLFF. CDR3 DNA sequence: TGTGCCAGCAGCTTTACAGGGGGCTCAGCTAATGAAAAACTGTTTTTT. The chain employs TRBV5-4 and TRBJ1-4; TRBD1 matches at 9 bases. Germline assignment: CDR1 SGHNT and CDR2 YYREEE (reference sequence). This CDR3 has 16 residues. V trimming: 2 bases; J trimming: 3 bases; junction bases outside the gene matches: 5. The full variable domain, with the rest looked up from reference TRBV5-4 and TRBJ1-4, is ETGVTQSPTHLIKTRGQQVTLRCSSQSGHNTVSWYQQALGQGPQFIFQYYREEENGRGNFPPRFSGLQFPNYSSELNVNALELDDSALYLCASSFTGGSANEKLFFGSGTQLSVL.

The chain recombines TRBV10-3 with TRBJ2-1, with a tentative D call TRBD2 (6 bases). Germline loops: CDR1 ENHRY, CDR2 SYGVKD. The CDR3 is 14 amino acids. With 3 bases removed from V and 7 bases from J, the gap between germline ends came to 13 bases. CDR3 DNA sequence: TGTGCCATCAGTGAAGTAGCGGAGTGGAATGAGCAGTTCTTC. Its translation: CAISEVAEWNEQFF.

This clone was seen more than once but under ten times. The rearrangement joins TRBV5-1 to TRBJ2-1; 9 bases map to TRBD2. With 4 bases clipped from V and 7 bases from J, the junction kept 15 bases outside the gene matches. Germline-derived CDR1 and CDR2 are SGHRS and YFSETQ. This CDR3 contains 17 residues. In DNA, the CDR3 is TGCGCCAGCAGCGTAGGCGGGGGGGCCGGTGTACAAAATGAGCAGTTCTTC. Its translation is CASSVGGGAGVQNEQFF. Looking up the rest from reference TRBV5-1 and TRBJ2-1 gives the full variable domain: KAGVTQTPRYLIKTRGQQVTLSCSPISGHRSVSWYQQTPGQGLQFLFEYFSETQRNKGNFPGRFSGRQFSNSRSEMNVSTLELGDSALYLCASSVGGGAGVQNEQFFGPGTRLTVL.

This clone was seen a few times. This chain connects TRBV25-1 to TRBJ2-1; 8 bases are shared with TRBD2. Germline trimming cut 4 bases from V and 7 bases from J; bases unmatched to any gene: 12. The CDR3 runs 16 residues. The germline CDR1 and CDR2 sequences are MGHDK and SYGVNS. CDR3 bases: TGTGCCAGCAGTGTACTTGGCGGGGGGCTTGCGAATGAGCAGTTCTTC. This gives the protein CASSVLGGGLANEQFF. The full variable domain, with the rest looked up from reference TRBV25-1 and TRBJ2-1, is EADIYQTPRYLVIGTGKKITLECSQTMGHDKMYWYQQDPGMELHLIHYSYGVNSTEKGDLSSESTVSRIRTEHFPLTLESARPSHTSQYLCASSVLGGGLANEQFFGPGTRLTVL.

This clone was detected a few times. The chain joins TRBV29-1 to TRBJ1-2; possible D gene TRBD1, 5 bases. Trimming shortened V by 7 bases and J by 7 bases, and 22 bases separated the two germline ends. CDR1 is SQVTM and CDR2 is ANQGSEA in the germline V gene. The CDR3 is made up of 14 amino acids. CDR3 amino acids: CSALTQGGTGGYTF. The CDR3 DNA follows: TGCAGCGCTTTGACGCAGGGTGGGACGGGTGGCTACACCTTC.

The V call is TRBV10-1, the J call TRBJ2-7; 7 bases line up with TRBD2. The germline gives CDR1 WNHNN, CDR2 SYGVQD (reference sequence). J gave up 0 bases and V 0 bases, and 5 bases lay outside the gene matches. CDR3 length equals 16 residues. The CDR3 region has the DNA TGCGCCAGCAGTGAGTCGGGCGGGAGCTTCTCCTACGAGCAGTACGTC. This encodes CASSESGGSFSYEQYV.

V and J are TRBV25-1 and TRBJ2-5; 7 bases align to TRBD2. The CDR3 spans 13 residues. Losses at the gene ends were 9 bases for V and 6 bases for J; bases not matched to a gene: 10. Germline lookup yields CDR1 MGHDK and CDR2 SYGVNS. In nucleotides, the CDR3 is TGTGCCAGTGGGGGGGGTCCGGGGAAGACCCAGTACTTC. The encoded protein is CASGGGPGKTQYF.

This chain joins TRBV18 and TRBJ1-3, with D unclear. V lost 3 bases and J 1 base, leaving 10 bases between the germline ends. Germline CDR1 KGHSH, CDR2 LQKENI. The CDR3 runs 15 residues. The CDR3 sequence: CASSPEFSSGNTIYF. The CDR3 DNA reads as TGTGCCAGCTCACCCGAGTTTTCGTCTGGAAACACCATATATTTT.

The rearrangement joins TRBV5-1 to TRBJ2-1; D perhaps matches TRBD2 (5 bases). The CDR3 runs 16 residues. V was shortened by 4 bases and J by 3 bases, with 17 bases between the two germline ends. Germline CDR1 reads SGHRS; CDR2 reads YFSETQ. CDR3 residues: CASSLRSPGYYNEQFF. DNA for the CDR3: TGCGCCAGCAGCCTGAGGTCTCCGGGGTACTACAATGAGCAGTTCTTC.

J is TRBJ2-1 and V is TRBV6-8; D possibly matches TRBD1 or TRBD2 (5 bases each). The V end lost 7 bases, the J end lost 6 bases, and 19 bases lay between the germline ends. The CDR3 runs to 15 residues. CDR1 and CDR2 (germline): MNHGY, SAAAGT. The CDR3 coding sequence is TGTGCCAGCACCCCGTCGGGGCAGTGTCGCAATGAGCAGTTCTTC. Protein: CASTPSGQCRNEQFF.

CDR3 in DNA: TGTGCCAGCAGCGCAGCACCGGGGGGGCTGCGGAACGGCTACACCTTC. It yields the protein CASSAAPGGLRNGYTF. The J gene is TRBJ1-2, the V gene TRBV7-8, with D possibly being TRBD1 (6 bases). Trimming removed 5 bases at V and 8 bases at J, with 24 bases between. CDR1 is SGHVS and CDR2 is FQNEAQ in the germline V gene. The length of the CDR3 is 16 residues.

The chain couples TRBV27 to TRBJ2-5; 7 nucleotides agree with TRBD2. J lost 5 bases, V lost 6 bases, and 6 bases had no gene match. Germline V gives CDR1 MNHEY, CDR2 SMNVEV (reference sequence). CDR3 length equals 13 residues. DNA of the CDR3: TGTGCCAGCAGGGGGGGGGTGGTTGAGACCCAGTACTTC. It yields the protein CASRGGVVETQYF.

The chain carries TRBV6-2 or TRBV6-3 and TRBJ2-7; tentative D call: TRBD1 (6 bases). Germline CDR1 reads MNHEY; CDR2 reads SVGEGT. With 4 bases removed from V and 3 bases from J, the gap between germline ends came to 13 bases. The CDR3 is 14 amino acids. The CDR3 here is CASSFSGQYYEQYV. Written as DNA, the CDR3 is TGTGCCAGCAGTTTCTCGGGACAATACTACGAGCAGTACGTC.

This chain uses TRBV3-1 (or the pseudogene TRBV3-2) with TRBJ1-3, with unresolved D. Germline-derived CDR1 and CDR2 are LGHDT and YNNKEL (reference sequence). The CDR3 is 15 residues long. Trimming shortened V by 0 bases and J by 0 bases, and 6 bases separated the two germline ends. The CDR3 protein is CASSQDLFSGNTIYF. In DNA form, the CDR3 reads TGTGCCAGCAGCCAAGATCTGTTCTCTGGAAACACCATATATTTT.

The chain employs TRBV7-9 and TRBJ2-7; tentatively, D is TRBD2 (6 bases). This CDR3 is built from 11 residues. Germline CDR1 reads SEHNR; CDR2 reads FQNEAQ (reference sequence). V was clipped by 3 bases and J by 9 bases, with 9 bases between them. As DNA, the CDR3 is TGTGCCAGCAGCTTGCGGGGAAGGCAGTACTTC. Translation gives CASSLRGRQYF.

This chain links TRBV5-4 with TRBJ2-5; either TRBD1 or TRBD2 may fit D (6 bases each). The CDR3 totals 14 residues. The germline gives CDR1 SGHNT, CDR2 YYREEE (reference sequence). The V end lost 4 bases, the J end lost 5 bases, and 15 bases lay between the germline ends. CDR3 in amino acids: CASSLGGSRETQYF. CDR3 sequence (DNA): TGTGCCAGCAGCCTCGGGGGCTCGCGGGAGACCCAGTACTTC. Drawing the rest from reference TRBV5-4 and TRBJ2-5, the complete variable domain is ETGVTQSPTHLIKTRGQQVTLRCSSQSGHNTVSWYQQALGQGPQFIFQYYREEENGRGNFPPRFSGLQFPNYSSELNVNALELDDSALYLCASSLGGSRETQYFGPGTRLLVL.

In this sample, this clone turned up a few times. The V and J genes are TRBV15 and TRBJ1-2, with D hard to call. Trimming shortened V by 0 bases and J by 2 bases, and 10 bases separated the two germline ends. The CDR3 runs 15 residues. The germline V gene encodes CDR1 LNHNV and CDR2 YYDKDF (reference sequence). CDR3 nucleotide sequence: TGTGCCACCAGCAGAGATCGGTTGGGCAACTATGGCTACACCTTC. Its protein product is CATSRDRLGNYGYTF. The whole variable domain, filled in from reference TRBV15 and TRBJ1-2, reads DAMVIQNPRYQVTQFGKPVTLSCSQTLNHNVMYWYQQKSSQAPKLLFHYYDKDFNNEADTPDNFQSRRPNTSFCFLDIRSPGLGDTAMYLCATSRDRLGNYGYTFGSGTRLTVV.

The J gene is TRBJ1-1, the V gene TRBV4-1, with TRBD1 identical over 9 bases. Germline V gene sequence: CDR1 MGHRA, CDR2 YSYEKL. V shed 3 bases and J 4 bases; nucleotides not matched to a gene: 3. This CDR3 comprises 14 residues. Here the CDR3 DNA reads TGCGCCAGCAGCCATGGGACAGGGACCACTGAAGCTTTCTTT. It specifies CASSHGTGTTEAFF.

J is TRBJ2-3 and V is TRBV6-5; TRBD2 is a possible D gene (7 bases). CDR1 MNHEY and CDR2 SVGAGI come from the germline V gene. This CDR3 is built from 15 residues. Trimming shortened V by 7 bases and J by 7 bases, and 21 bases separated the two germline ends. Written as DNA, the CDR3 is TGTGCCAGCACCCTGGGGGGAGGGGGGACGAATACGCAGTATTTT. Protein sequence: CASTLGGGGTNTQYF.

As for this clone: The same CDR3 arises from other DNA sequences in this sample as well. The J gene is TRBJ2-5, the V gene TRBV5-4, with 8 nucleotides matching TRBD1. The V and J ends lost 1 base and 4 bases, in that order; junction bases with no gene match: 3. The CDR3 is made up of 14 amino acids. Germline V gene data show CDR1 as SGHNT and CDR2 as YYREEE (reference sequence). The CDR3 spells CASSLQGAGETQYF. The CDR3 DNA is TGTGCCAGCAGCTTGCAGGGGGCCGGAGAGACCCAGTACTTC. Full variable domain (missing parts from reference TRBV5-4 and TRBJ2-5): ETGVTQSPTHLIKTRGQQVTLRCSSQSGHNTVSWYQQALGQGPQFIFQYYREEENGRGNFPPRFSGLQFPNYSSELNVNALELDDSALYLCASSLQGAGETQYFGPGTRLLVL.

V is TRBV19 and J is TRBJ2-2, with 8 bases fitting TRBD2. With 5 bases clipped from V and 5 bases from J, the junction kept 13 bases outside the gene matches. The CDR3 sequence is 17 residues long. CDR1 and CDR2 (germline): LNHDA, SQIVND (reference sequence). CDR3 bases: TGTGCCAGTAGTTCCCGCCGCGAGCGGGGGAGGACCGGGGAGCTGTTTTTT. This gives the protein CASSSRRERGRTGELFF.